This T cell receptor (beta chain) derives from a study of vaccination effects on CD4 cells after COVID-19. In this sample, this clone turned up once. Its antigen is as yet unknown. Only in-frame clones appear in the TCRdb table, and some are missing; sequencing was by immunoSEQ multiplex PCR. The data hold roughly 15,000 clones, with around 70% observed a single time. Viral peptide pool expansion of antigen-specific CD4+ T cells preceded sequencing in the ViraFEST assay. Having been cultured for about ten days, the cells underwent CD4+ T cell isolation. Either the mRNA-1273 or the BNT162b2 vaccine was given to participants as two doses. The CDR3 covers 10 residues. Germline V gene sequence: CDR1 MNHNY, CDR2 SVGAGI (reference sequence). V gave up 10 bases and J gave up 7 bases, with 7 bases separating them.

Sequences were derived from CD4+ T cells from PBMCs cultured with SARS-CoV-2 spike peptides, sampled after COVID-19 vaccination. The chain uses TRBV6-6 and TRBJ1-4; tentative D call: TRBD1 (6 bases). This TCR was recovered from a human donor who received a COVID-19 vaccine. This chain's CDR3 is CATGAEKLFF. DNA of the CDR3: TGTGCCACAGGGGCTGAAAAACTGTTTTTT.